The sequence of this T cell receptor beta chain was determined in a study of T cells in Graves' hyperthyroidism and ophthalmopathy. Across the whole study: It was at initial diagnosis, before any treatment, that peripheral blood was collected.

The V gene's germline CDR1 is MGHRA and CDR2 YSYEKL. The CDR3 is 15 residues long. The germline V and J ends were trimmed by 7 bases and 7 bases, with 19 bases remaining between them. General study results and limits: Ophthalmopathy and stable hyperthyroidism were told apart by a 13 V-J model.

This clonotype appeared a few times. Its antigen is currently unknown. Those with hyperthyroidism were 18 to 65 years old, newly diagnosed, and ill for under 2 months. RNA transcripts provided the source from which TCR beta CDR3 regions were amplified. HTBI primers were employed in a first-round RT-PCR of the TCR CDR3. In TCRdb, the multiplex PCR reads were re-called with MiXCR into one record per CDR3 protein. This sample has under 350,000 distinct CDR3 sequences, with approximately 22% found just once. The chain has TRBV4-1 and TRBJ1-4; D might be TRBD1 (5 bases). This TCR derives from a woman aged 50 to 60 with Graves' hyperthyroidism. The sequencing input was blood. Written as DNA, the CDR3 is TGCGCCAGCAACCGAGACTGGACATCCCCTGAAAAACTGTTTTTT. This sequence encodes CASNRDWTSPEKLFF.